This entry lists 31 T cell receptor beta chains sequenced from one sample in a study of CD8+ T cells in alopecia areata. The treatment here: oral pan-JAK inhibitor, 5-10 mg twice daily. In each case, RNA was isolated and then reverse transcribed into cDNA as the sequencing template. Only in-frame clones appear in the TCRdb table, and some are missing; sequencing was by immunoSEQ multiplex PCR. Altogether 150,000 to 200,000 clones are present, roughly 60% being singletons, with the ten largest covering under 7%. Specimen: CD4+ T cells sorted from blood, collected at week 24, from a patient treated with tofacitinib. Receptor source: a human donor with alopecia areata.

The V and J genes are TRBV7-9 and TRBJ2-5, with 8 bases matching TRBD2. The germline V gene has CDR1 SEHNR and CDR2 FQNEAQ (reference sequence). The CDR3 is 18 amino acids. Trimming removed 3 bases from V and 2 bases from J; junction bases left unmatched: 14. The CDR3 bases are TGTGCCAGCAGCTTGACATCTTCTGCGGGGGGCCTACAAGAGACCCAGTACTTC. It translates to CASSLTSSAGGLQETQYF.

The chain is built from TRBV7-8 and TRBJ2-7; 9 bases are shared with TRBD2. Germline V gives CDR1 SGHVS, CDR2 FQNEAQ. This CDR3 comprises 16 residues. With V trimmed by 4 bases and J by 2 bases, 9 bases remained unmatched. CDR3 DNA sequence: TGTGCCAGCAGCTCCTCCAATAGCGGGAGCGCCTACGAGCAGTACTTC. This gives the protein CASSSSNSGSAYEQYF.

V is TRBV29-1 and J is TRBJ1-2; 10 bases fit TRBD1. Germline V CDR1 and CDR2: SQVTM, ANQGSEA. This CDR3 is built from 12 residues. The V and J ends lost 5 bases and 7 bases, in that order; junction bases with no gene match: 4. DNA for the CDR3: TGCAGCGTTTGGGACAGGGGAATTGGCTACACCTTC. It encodes CSVWDRGIGYTF.

This sequence joins TRBV6-5 and TRBJ2-2; D not resolved. This CDR3 spans 14 amino acids. Germline CDR1 is MNHEY and CDR2 is SVGAGI. With 4 bases removed from V and 5 bases from J, the gap between germline ends came to 11 bases. In DNA form, the CDR3 reads TGTGCCAGCAGTTCCTCGGGCTTGACCGGGGAGCTGTTTTTT. This encodes CASSSSGLTGELFF.

The chain combines TRBV7-2 with TRBJ2-1; 7 bases line up with TRBD2. The junction had 4 bases not matched to a gene; V was cut back by 3 bases and J by 5 bases. The germline V gene has CDR1 SGHTA and CDR2 FQGNSA. The CDR3 contains 14 residues. CDR3 sequence: CASSLGTTNNEQFF. CDR3 in DNA: TGTGCCAGCAGCTTGGGGACTACCAACAATGAGCAGTTCTTC.

The chain carries TRBV19 and TRBJ2-2; D call uncertain. CDR3 length: 13 amino acids. The V and J ends lost 3 bases and 7 bases respectively, with 9 bases between them. Per the germline V gene, CDR1 is LNHDA and CDR2 is SQIVND (reference sequence). CDR3 in amino acids: CASSMGSYGELFF. CDR3 DNA: TGTGCCAGTAGTATGGGGTCGTACGGGGAGCTGTTTTTT.

This chain links TRBV11-3 with TRBJ2-1; D is perhaps TRBD1 (5 bases). Per the germline V gene, CDR1 is SGHNT and CDR2 is YENEEA. This CDR3 is 13 amino acids long. Between the trimmed V and J ends, which lost 0 bases and 10 bases, there was a span of 10 bases. Here the CDR3 reads CASSLDQGREQFF. The CDR3, as DNA: TGTGCCAGCAGCTTAGATCAGGGCAGGGAGCAGTTCTTC.

The V gene is TRBV7-6, the J gene TRBJ2-4; D gene uncertain. The CDR3 extends over 13 amino acids. Germline CDR1 SGHVS, CDR2 FNYEAQ. V was trimmed by 3 bases and J by 5 bases, leaving 8 bases between them. CDR3: CASSLNRENIQYF. The CDR3 DNA sequence: TGTGCCAGCAGCTTGAACAGAGAAAACATTCAGTACTTC. The whole variable domain, filled in from reference TRBV7-6 and TRBJ2-4, reads GAGVSQSPRYKVTKRGQDVALRCDPISGHVSLYWYRQALGQGPEFLTYFNYEAQQDKSGLPNDRFSAERPEGSISTLTIQRTEQRDSAMYRCASSLNRENIQYFGAGTRLSVL.

The chain couples TRBV27 to TRBJ2-6; D remains unclear. Looked up from germline, CDR1 is MNHEY and CDR2 is SMNVEV (reference sequence). The CDR3 contains 14 residues. V lost 5 bases and J lost 4, with 9 bases in between. The CDR3 reads CASSPLAGANVLTF. The CDR3 bases are TGTGCCAGCAGTCCCTTGGCCGGGGCCAACGTCCTGACTTTC. The full variable domain, with the rest looked up from reference TRBV27 and TRBJ2-6, is EAQVTQNPRYLITVTGKKLTVTCSQNMNHEYMSWYRQDPGLGLRQIYYSMNVEVTDKGDVPEGYKVSRKEKRNFPLILESPSPNQTSLYFCASSPLAGANVLTFGAGSRLTVL.

Ten or more counts support this clone. The V gene is TRBV7-2, the J gene TRBJ1-1; D not certain. Trimming removed 3 bases at V and 1 base at J, with 6 bases between. There are 13 residues in the CDR3. CDR1 and CDR2 from the germline V gene are SGHTA and FQGNSA. The CDR3, as DNA: TGTGCCAGCAGCTTTCGGCAGAACACTGAAGCTTTCTTT. It codes for CASSFRQNTEAFF.

A few counts support this clone. A read error may produce the germline difference seen at one junction end. This sequence joins TRBV25-1 and TRBJ1-1; 9 bases align to TRBD1. This CDR3 is built from 16 residues. Germline V gene sequence: CDR1 MGHDK, CDR2 SYGVNS. This CDR3 reads CASSVSAGTGNAEAFF. DNA for the CDR3: TGTGCCAGCAGTGTTAGCGCCGGGACAGGGAACGCTGAAGCTTTCTTT. Combining the CDR3 with reference TRBV25-1 and TRBJ1-1 gives the whole variable domain EADIYQTPRYLVIGTGKKITLECSQTMGHDKMYWYQQDPGMELHLIHYSYGVNSTEKGDLSSESTVSRIRTEHFPLTLESARPSHTSQYLCASSVSAGTGNAEAFFGQGTRLTVV.

The J gene is TRBJ1-2, the V gene TRBV29-1; D is possibly TRBD1 (5 bases). V gave up 0 bases and J gave up 8 bases, with 13 bases separating them. The germline gives CDR1 SQVTM, CDR2 ANQGSEA. The CDR3 runs 13 residues. In nucleotides, the CDR3 is TGCAGCGTTGAAGATCTATCAGGGCTCGGCTACACCTTC. Its translation is CSVEDLSGLGYTF.

This chain links TRBV19 with TRBJ1-1; D gene ambiguous. CDR1 is LNHDA and CDR2 is SQIVND in the germline V gene (reference sequence). The V gene lost 5 bases and the J gene lost 1 base, with 17 bases spanning the gap. This CDR3 is built from 16 residues. The CDR3 sequence: CASSDPNPEGNTEAFF. CDR3 coding DNA: TGTGCCAGTAGTGACCCTAACCCGGAGGGGAACACTGAAGCTTTCTTT.

The chain is built from TRBV29-1 and TRBJ1-2; D perhaps matches TRBD1 (5 bases). CDR3 length: 13 residues. V was trimmed by 7 bases and J by 3 bases, leaving 15 bases between them. CDR1 and CDR2 from the germline V gene are SQVTM and ANQGSEA. DNA of the CDR3: TGCAGCGCAGGTGTTGGGGCTGACTATGGCTACACCTTC. This encodes CSAGVGADYGYTF.

This chain joins TRBV5-1 and TRBJ2-1; perhaps D is TRBD1 or TRBD2 (6 bases each). In germline, CDR1 is SGHRS, CDR2 YFSETQ. The V end was cut by 7 bases, the J end by 5 bases, with 16 bases between. CDR3 length: 14 residues. The CDR3 region is CASRGGPENNEQFF. CDR3 DNA sequence: TGCGCCAGCCGTGGGGGGCCCGAGAACAATGAGCAGTTCTTC.

The chain employs TRBV2 and TRBJ1-5; tentatively, D is TRBD1 (5 bases). Germline CDR1 SNHLY, CDR2 FYNNEI. CDR3 length equals 12 residues. V gave up 6 bases and J gave up 9 bases, with 12 bases separating them. CDR3 DNA sequence: TGTGCCAGCAGGGGGGAGACTGCGCCCCAGCATTTT. Translation gives CASRGETAPQHF.

This clone was detected a few times. The rearrangement joins TRBV27 to TRBJ1-5; no firm D call. CDR1 is MNHEY and CDR2 is SMNVEV in the germline V gene (reference sequence). This CDR3 has 17 amino acids. Trimming cost V 5 bases and J 0 bases, with 17 bases left between them. This CDR3 reads CASSPIRGAYSNQPQHF. As DNA, the CDR3 is TGTGCCAGCAGTCCCATCCGCGGAGCTTATAGCAATCAGCCCCAGCATTTT.

This clone was seen many times. V and J are TRBV2 and TRBJ2-1, with a tentative D call TRBD2 (5 bases). CDR1 is SNHLY, CDR2 FYNNEI, per germline. This CDR3 spans 13 amino acids. Between the trimmed V and J ends, which lost 4 bases and 12 bases, there was a span of 16 bases. CDR3 region: CASSVDSLSMQFF. For the CDR3, the DNA is TGTGCCAGCAGTGTGGACTCTTTGTCCATGCAGTTCTTC.

The rearrangement uses TRBV4-1 and TRBJ1-1, with D possibly being TRBD1 (5 bases). Germline V gene sequence: CDR1 MGHRA, CDR2 YSYEKL. V gave up 3 bases and J gave up 3 bases, with 14 bases separating them. The CDR3 has 15 amino acids. The CDR3 DNA sequence: TGCGCCAGCAGCCATCCGGGGGGGAGGGACACTGAAGCTTTCTTT. Residues: CASSHPGGRDTEAFF.

This chain connects TRBV6-6 to TRBJ2-7; 10 nucleotides match TRBD1. CDR3 length: 13 residues. Germline CDR1 MNHNY, CDR2 SVGAGI (reference sequence). Trimming at V came to 5 bases and at J to 6 bases, leaving 4 bases not matched to a gene. CDR3 region: CASSPGTGVEQYF. The CDR3 coding sequence is TGTGCCAGCAGTCCCGGGACAGGGGTCGAGCAGTACTTC.

V gene TRBV11-1 combines with J gene TRBJ2-4; the D gene is possibly TRBD2 (5 bases). V lost 7 bases and J lost 8, with 12 bases in between. The CDR3 is 12 amino acids. CDR1 is SGHAT and CDR2 is FQDESV in the germline V gene (reference sequence). The CDR3 loop reads CASTPGSDIQYF. CDR3 in DNA: TGTGCCAGCACCCCGGGGTCGGACATTCAGTACTTC.

V is TRBV5-6 and J is TRBJ2-7; D is possibly TRBD2 (5 bases). This CDR3 is 14 amino acids long. Germline V gene lookup returns CDR1 SGHDT and CDR2 YYEEEE. Trimming removed 6 bases from V and 6 bases from J, with 19 bases in between. The CDR3 bases are TGTGCCAGCACCGTGATGAGGGCGACCGCCGAGCAGTACTTC. Protein sequence: CASTVMRATAEQYF. Filled out from reference TRBV5-6 and TRBJ2-7, the complete variable domain reads DAGVTQSPTHLIKTRGQQVTLRCSPKSGHDTVSWYQQALGQGPQFIFQYYEEEERQRGNFPDRFSGHQFPNYSSELNVNALLLGDSALYLCASTVMRATAEQYFGPGTRLTVT.

This clone was observed a few times. V is TRBV18 and J is TRBJ2-7; 7 bases are shared with TRBD2. This CDR3 has 13 residues. Looked up from germline, CDR1 is KGHSH and CDR2 is LQKENI. Trimming took 2 bases from V and 5 from J; bases not matched to a gene: 3. CDR3 DNA sequence: TGTGCCAGCTCACCAAAGCGGGATAACGAGCAGTACTTC. It encodes CASSPKRDNEQYF.

In its sample, this clone was seen a few times. The V call is TRBV30, the J call TRBJ2-5; the D is unclear. Germline values: CDR1 GTSNPN, CDR2 SVGIG (reference sequence). This CDR3 has 11 amino acids. V lost 1 base and J lost 4, with 4 bases in between. In DNA form, the CDR3 reads TGTGCCTGGAGTGGAGGAGAGACCCAGTACTTC. Translating gives CAWSGGETQYF.

This clone was picked up a small number of times. The rearrangement joins TRBV29-1 to TRBJ1-5; D ambiguous. CDR3 length: 13 amino acids. Germline-derived CDR1 and CDR2 are SQVTM and ANQGSEA. V dropped 4 bases and J dropped 0 bases, with 7 bases sitting between them. The CDR3 sequence: CSVGDGSNQPQHF. The CDR3 DNA follows: TGCAGCGTTGGAGACGGTAGCAATCAGCCCCAGCATTTT.

V gene TRBV14 combines with J gene TRBJ2-4, with D tentatively TRBD2 (5 bases). This CDR3 contains 12 residues. V lost 1 base and J 11 bases, leaving 9 bases between the germline ends. Germline V CDR1 and CDR2: SGHDN, FVKESK. CDR3 bases: TGTGCCAGCAGCCAAGGTCTAGCAGTTCAGTACTTC. This sequence encodes CASSQGLAVQYF. Complete variable domain (other parts from reference TRBV14 and TRBJ2-4): EAGVTQFPSHSVIEKGQTVTLRCDPISGHDNLYWYRRVMGKEIKFLLHFVKESKQDESGMPNNRFLAERTGGTYSTLKVQPAELEDSGVYFCASSQGLAVQYFGAGTRLSVL.

This clone was detected only a few times. The chain carries TRBV29-1 and TRBJ1-2; TRBD1 is a possible D gene (5 bases). Germline V gives CDR1 SQVTM, CDR2 ANQGSEA. Trimming shortened V by 7 bases and J by 0 bases, and 12 bases separated the two germline ends. The CDR3 runs 13 residues. The CDR3 DNA follows: TGCAGCGCCAAACAGACAGCTAACTATGGCTACACCTTC. Translation: CSAKQTANYGYTF.

The chain uses TRBV27 and TRBJ2-6, with a possible D match to TRBD1 (6 bases). V lost 5 bases and J lost 4, with 12 bases in between. The length of the CDR3 is 15 residues. From germline, CDR1 is MNHEY and CDR2 SMNVEV (reference sequence). CDR3 DNA: TGTGCCAGCAGTCCCAGGGGTAGAGGGGCCAACGTCCTGACTTTC. Translating it yields CASSPRGRGANVLTF.

The V gene is TRBV5-6, the J gene TRBJ2-5; tentatively, D is TRBD1 (6 bases). V lost 0 bases, J lost 5 bases, and 11 bases lay in between. The CDR3 sequence is 14 residues long. Germline V gene data show CDR1 as SGHDT and CDR2 as YYEEEE. In DNA, the CDR3 is TGTGCCAGCAGCTTGGGAAGGGGGATGGAGACCCAGTACTTC. It translates to CASSLGRGMETQYF.

This chain links TRBV15 with TRBJ2-3; the D gene could be TRBD1 or TRBD2 (5 bases each). Germline loops: CDR1 LNHNV, CDR2 YYDKDF (reference sequence). The CDR3 is made up of 16 amino acids. Trimming removed 0 bases from V and 6 bases from J, with 16 bases in between. CDR3 DNA sequence: TGTGCCACCAGCAGAGATTATCCGGCCGGGGCGGATACGCAGTATTTT. It specifies CATSRDYPAGADTQYF.

In nucleotides, the CDR3 is TGTGCCAGCTCATACAGCGGGGGGGCCTACAATGAGCAGTTCTTC. Its translation is CASSYSGGAYNEQFF. The chain links TRBV18 to TRBJ2-1, with TRBD2 matching 10 bases. Trimming cost V 5 bases and J 2 bases; bases outside gene matches: 3. Germline values: CDR1 KGHSH, CDR2 LQKENI. The CDR3 length is 15 residues.